One sample yielded the 5 T cell receptor beta chains listed below, sequenced in a study of blood T cell repertoires in COVID-19. The repertoire was sequenced with immunoSEQ multiplex PCR; TCRdb's copy has only in-frame clones and lacks some. The sample holds 200,000 to 250,000 clones, 65% to 90% seen once. Sequenced input: peripheral blood. Receptors originate from a man between 45 and 60 years old with active or convalescent COVID-19.

The rearrangement joins TRBV4-3 to TRBJ1-2; D is ambiguous. Between the trimmed V and J ends, which lost 4 bases and 6 bases, there was a span of 12 bases. CDR1 is LGHNA and CDR2 is YSLEER in the germline V gene. CDR3 length: 13 amino acids. CDR3 DNA: TGCGCCAGCAGCCTCCAGGAGGGAGATGGCTACACCTTC. Protein product: CASSLQEGDGYTF.

The chain joins TRBV7-2 to TRBJ2-1; tentative D call: TRBD2 (5 bases). This CDR3 contains 17 residues. The V and J ends lost 5 bases and 1 base respectively, with 18 bases between them. Germline CDR1 is SGHTA and CDR2 is FQGNSA. This CDR3 is CASSPNRGLSSYNEQFF. Here the CDR3 DNA reads TGTGCCAGCAGCCCCAACCGGGGTCTTTCGTCCTACAATGAGCAGTTCTTC.

V gene TRBV21-1 combines with J gene TRBJ2-7; the D call of TRBD2 is as the table states it, not checked on the DNA. TRBV21-1 is noted as a pseudogene. This CDR3 has 17 amino acids. The CDR3 sequence: CASHPSGARLTIYEQYV. In nucleotides, the CDR3 is TGTGCCTCGCACCCTAGCGGGGCGCGCCTAACCATTTACGAGCAGTACGTC.

The chain joins TRBV5-1 to TRBJ2-7, with TRBD2 as a possible D gene (6 bases). The germline gives CDR1 SGHRS, CDR2 YFSETQ. V was clipped by 4 bases and J by 4 bases, with 21 bases between them. The CDR3 contains 16 residues. CDR3 sequence reads: CASSRVAGSNTYEQYV. In nucleotides, the CDR3 is TGCGCCAGCAGCCGGGTGGCGGGGTCCAATACATACGAGCAGTACGTC.

The chain joins TRBV28 to TRBJ1-2; no reliable D call. The length of the CDR3 is 14 residues. V lost 2 bases and J 0 bases, leaving 7 bases between the germline ends. From germline, CDR1 is MDHEN and CDR2 SYDVKM. In nucleotides, the CDR3 is TGTGCCAGCAGTTTAGAGAAAGCTAACTATGGCTACACCTTC. It is translated as CASSLEKANYGYTF.